This T cell receptor (beta chain) is from a study of T cell responses to AZD1222 COVID-19 vaccine. The V end lost 0 bases, the J end lost 7 bases, and 10 bases lay between the germline ends. CDR3 length: 13 residues. Germline CDR1 GTSNPN, CDR2 SVGIG (reference sequence). General study results and limits: Every sample of the repertoires postdated the peak T cell response. Mostly white British, mostly female donors; authors suggested clonal diversity may be underestimated. Nearly half of unique spike-specific TCRs reportedly avoided B.1.351 and B.1.1.7 mutated regions. Elevations in Spike-specific TCR breadth and depth followed administration of two AZD1222 doses.

For this clone: Its antigen is as yet unknown.

Profiled with immunoSEQ multiplex PCR; TCRdb holds only in-frame clones, not every one. In the table there are around 120,000 clones, roughly 91% of which are singletons. Sample: peripheral blood, taken 28 days after the second AZD1222 dose. This clonotype was sampled from an adult who received the AZD1222 COVID-19 vaccine. The chain employs TRBV30 and TRBJ2-4; D is perhaps TRBD2 (6 bases). CDR3 sequence: CAWSVGGANIQYF. Written as DNA, the CDR3 is TGTGCCTGGAGTGTAGGAGGGGCGAACATTCAGTACTTC.